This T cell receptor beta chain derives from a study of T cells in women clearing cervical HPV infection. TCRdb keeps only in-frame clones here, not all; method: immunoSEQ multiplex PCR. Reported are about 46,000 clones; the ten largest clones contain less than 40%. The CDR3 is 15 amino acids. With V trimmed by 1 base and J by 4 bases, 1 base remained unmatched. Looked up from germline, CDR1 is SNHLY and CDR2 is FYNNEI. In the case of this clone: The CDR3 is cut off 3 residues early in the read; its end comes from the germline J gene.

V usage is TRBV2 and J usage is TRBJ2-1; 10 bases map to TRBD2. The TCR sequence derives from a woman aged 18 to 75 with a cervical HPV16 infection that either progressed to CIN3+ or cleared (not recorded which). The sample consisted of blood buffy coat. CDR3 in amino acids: CASSEGTSGYNEQFF. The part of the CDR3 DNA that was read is TGTGCCAGCAGTGAAGGGACTAGCGGATACAATGAG.